This T cell receptor (beta chain) stems from a study of T cells after posttransplantation cyclophosphamide. Sequenced by immunoSEQ multiplex PCR; TCRdb stores in-frame clones only, minus some. The sample contains 45,000 to 65,000 clones, around 83% of which appear only once. As to this clone: Antigen unknown.

The CDR3 spans 14 residues. Germline CDR1 SGHRS, CDR2 YFSETQ. V lost 3 bases, J lost 5 bases, and 4 bases stayed unmatched. Whole-study results and caveats: After PTCy, TRB diversity resembled that of CNI/methotrexate controls. Later blood repertoires were often dominated by clones from the donor CD8+ memory compartment.

V and J are TRBV5-1 and TRBJ2-1, with 8 nucleotides matching TRBD2. Specimen: PBMCs. This TCR came from a man aged 25 to 40 with a blood cancer, CMV-positive, and with a related stem cell donor. CDR3 protein: CASSSAGGDNEQFF. In DNA, the CDR3 is TGCGCCAGCAGCTCGGCGGGAGGTGACAATGAGCAGTTCTTC. Variable domain in full (rest from reference TRBV5-1 and TRBJ2-1): KAGVTQTPRYLIKTRGQQVTLSCSPISGHRSVSWYQQTPGQGLQFLFEYFSETQRNKGNFPGRFSGRQFSNSRSEMNVSTLELGDSALYLCASSSAGGDNEQFFGPGTRLTVL.